One sample yielded the 7 T cell receptor beta chains listed below, sequenced in a study of T-cell memory formation after mild COVID-19. TCRdb itself ran the 5' RACE reads through MiXCR, one entry per CDR3 protein. The sample carries some 450,000 distinct CDR3 sequences, about a sixth recorded once. Sequencing used PBMCs or a T cell subset sorted from them (not recorded which). The source is a man younger than 30 who had mild COVID-19 (a few samples of this study predate the infection). Cell type and time point are not known.

A word on this clonotype: One end of the junction is discordant with germline, which a read error may explain. The rearrangement links TRBV12-3 or TRBV12-4 to TRBJ1-5, with D tentatively TRBD1 (6 bases). This CDR3 is built from 15 residues. The chain's CDR3 is CASSFGAGAGQPQHF. As DNA, the CDR3 is TGTGCCAGCAGTTTCGGTGCGGGGGCCGGTCAGCCACAGCATTTT.

The rearrangement uses TRBV6-2 or TRBV6-3 and TRBJ1-1, with TRBD1 matching over 8 bases. The CDR3 loop spans 11 amino acids. Per the germline V gene, CDR1 is MNHEY and CDR2 is SVGEGT. V shed 7 bases, J shed 8 bases, and the junction held 3 bases outside the gene matches. CDR3 coding DNA: TGTGCCAGCATCAGACAGGGGGAAGCTTTCTTT. This encodes CASIRQGEAFF.

In this sample, this clonotype turned up a few times. The CDR3 sequence is CASSRGGRGTDTQYF. Here the CDR3 DNA reads TGTGCCAGCAGCCGCGGAGGAAGGGGGACAGATACGCAGTATTTT. J is TRBJ2-3 and V is TRBV11-3, with D perhaps TRBD1 (6 bases). The ends were cut back, 5 bases at V and 3 bases at J, with 15 bases in the middle. The CDR3 covers 15 residues. The germline gives CDR1 SGHNT, CDR2 YENEEA.

This sequence joins TRBV28 and TRBJ1-2; D gene ambiguous. This CDR3 is built from 12 residues. Looked up from germline, CDR1 is MDHEN and CDR2 is SYDVKM. V gave up 5 bases and J gave up 5 bases, with 9 bases separating them. This CDR3 reads CASSLINYGYTF. CDR3 nucleotide sequence: TGTGCCAGCAGTCTTATAAATTATGGCTACACCTTC.

This clonotype was picked up a small number of times. The V call is TRBV7-6, the J call TRBJ1-1; D perhaps matches TRBD1 (6 bases). Germline CDR1 SGHVS, CDR2 FNYEAQ. The CDR3 is made up of 15 amino acids. Trimming took 1 base from V and 3 from J, leaving 12 bases between them. CDR3: CASSLGPRGDTEAFF. CDR3 nucleotides: TGTGCCAGCAGCTTAGGTCCCAGGGGCGACACTGAAGCTTTCTTT.

This clonotype was observed a handful of times. The J gene is TRBJ2-5, the V gene TRBV27, with D perhaps matching TRBD1 (6 bases). The CDR3 spans 16 residues. The germline V and J ends were trimmed by 4 bases and 7 bases, with 22 bases remaining between them. Germline CDR1 is MNHEY and CDR2 is SMNVEV (reference sequence). The CDR3 protein is CASSSQGTPKRGTQYF. The CDR3 DNA reads as TGTGCCAGCAGTTCCCAGGGGACGCCGAAGAGGGGGACCCAGTACTTC.

This chain links TRBV18 with TRBJ1-4; D is unresolved. CDR3 size: 14 residues. Germline V gene sequence: CDR1 KGHSH, CDR2 LQKENI. Trimming shortened V by 1 base and J by 4 bases, and 7 bases separated the two germline ends. CDR3 nucleotide sequence: TGTGCCAGCTCACCACAGGAGATTAATGAAAAACTGTTTTTT. Protein: CASSPQEINEKLFF.